This T cell receptor beta chain came from a study of human T cells and chemical hapten exposure. TCRdb re-called the RACE reads with MiXCR, one entry per CDR3 protein. The table includes about 360,000 distinct CDR3 sequences, about 4.4% detected once. Regarding time point: patch test 1, 2 weeks after DPC sensitization. Treatment in this sample: therapeutic diphenylcyclopropenone sensitization with weekly scalp DPC. Alopecia patients deemed DPC-suitable, aged 18 to 70, excluding pregnancy. Points from the study as a whole: Controls formed significantly fewer large CDR3 similarity clusters than expanded TCRs did.

This clonotype was counted ten times or more. Its antigen is unknown. V lost 4 bases and J lost 4; bases outside the gene matches: 3. The V gene's germline CDR1 is SQVTM and CDR2 ANQGSEA. The CDR3 has 13 residues. The sequencing here drew on whole blood, taken in connection with sensitization to the hapten diphenylcyclopropenone (DPC). The sequence came from a woman in her fifties or sixties with alopecia areata. Some clones in this sample may be carry-over from other donors' samples. The rearrangement links TRBV29-1 to TRBJ1-2; 10 bases are a match to TRBD1. In nucleotides, the CDR3 is TGCAGCGTTGCCGGGACAGGGGCCTATGGCTACACCTTC. As protein: CSVAGTGAYGYTF.